The clone carrying this T cell receptor beta chain was observed many times. The sample belongs to a study of response to subunit inactivated influenza vaccine. V gave up 0 bases and J gave up 6 bases, with 11 bases separating them. CDR1 SGHTA and CDR2 FQGNSA come from the germline V gene. The CDR3 is 15 residues long. MiXCR, applied by TCRdb to the RT-PCR reads, yields one record per CDR3 protein. The sample lists some 480,000 distinct CDR3 sequences; approximately 10% were seen once. The chain recombines TRBV7-2 with TRBJ2-2; D gene ambiguous. The sequence was obtained from a man in his fifties or sixties who received an inactivated influenza vaccine. Sequences were derived from PBMCs from blood, sampled roughly 48 days after vaccination. CDR3: CASSLATAWPGELFF. For the CDR3, the DNA is TGTGCCAGCAGCTTAGCCACAGCATGGCCCGGGGAGCTGTTTTTT.